Listed below are T cell receptor beta chains from one sample, sequenced in a study of blood T cell repertoires in COVID-19. Data came from immunoSEQ multiplex PCR; TCRdb stores just in-frame clones and leaves some out. The table shows about 78,000 clones, with around 77% occurring only once. Sequenced material: peripheral blood. The receptors derive from a human donor in a cohort sampled during active COVID-19. Each CDR3 is given with its conserved first and last residue. The D gene is left open where the match is weak. Only part of the rows carry a size: once, few, many, or a class if the clone is expanded.

TRBJ2-1	.	.	TRBV28	CASSNRGQFPINEQFF	TGTGCCAGCAGCAACCGCGGACAGTTCCCCATAAATGAGCAGTTCTTC
TRBJ2-5	TRBD1	once	TRBV9	CASSVAPSRDRGDETQYF	TGTGCCAGCAGCGTAGCCCCCTCGAGGGACAGGGGGGATGAGACCCAGTACTTC
TRBJ2-7	TRBD1	few	TRBV11-2	CASSPGQGSYEQYF	TGTGCCAGCAGCCCGGGACAGGGATCCTACGAGCAGTACTTC
TRBJ2-1	TRBD2	.	TRBV5-1	CASSPSGGETYNEQFF	TGCGCCAGCAGTCCTAGCGGGGGAGAGACCTACAATGAGCAGTTCTTC
TRBJ1-3	.	.	TRBV7-9	CASSTTGGDRNTIYF	TGTGCCAGCAGCACGACAGGAGGAGATAGAAACACCATATATTTT
TRBJ2-5	.	.	TRBV6-1	CASSEVVAGHQETQYF	TGTGCCAGCAGTGAAGTAGTGGCGGGACACCAAGAGACCCAGTACTTC
TRBJ2-5	TRBD1	.	TRBV29-1	CSVSGQRKETQYF	TGCAGCGTTTCGGGACAGCGAAAAGAGACCCAGTACTTC
TRBJ2-3	TRBD2	.	TRBV12-5	CASGSGLAGGTDTQYF	TGTGCTAGTGGCTCCGGACTAGCGGGGGGGACAGATACGCAGTATTTT
TRBJ2-5	TRBD2	once	TRBV19	CASAAPRLAGDKFRQYF	TGTGCCAGTGCCGCACCAAGACTAGCGGGGGACAAATTCCGCCAGTACTTC
TRBJ1-6	TRBD1	few	TRBV7-8	CASSLAILGTGLKFPPLHF	TGTGCCAGCAGCTTAGCTATCTTAGGGACAGGGTTGAAATTTCCACCCCTCCACTTT
TRBJ2-1	.	few	TRBV3-1/TRBV3-2	CASSQESRKQFF	TGTGCCAGCAGCCAAGAAAGCCGAAAGCAGTTCTTC
TRBJ1-3	.	.	TRBV19	CASSRRDGNSGNTIYF	TGTGCCAGTAGTAGGCGGGACGGGAACTCTGGAAACACCATATATTTT
TRBJ2-7	.	.	TRBV7-8	CASSITMSGQYF	TGTGCCAGCAGCATAACCATGTCGGGGCAGTACTTC
TRBJ1-1	.	.	TRBV6-6	CASSPQGLYTEAFF	TGTGCCAGCAGTCCTCAGGGCCTATACACTGAAGCTTTCTTT
TRBJ2-3	TRBD2	few	TRBV6-5	CASSYSIAGGTQYF	TGTGCCAGCAGTTACTCGATAGCGGGGGGTACGCAGTATTTT
TRBJ1-4	.	.	TRBV18	CASSRYPGTPDEKLFF	TGTGCCAGCTCGCGTTATCCCGGGACACCCGATGAAAAACTGTTTTTT
TRBJ2-2	TRBD1	.	TRBV14	CASSLRTGGKTGELFF	TGTGCCAGCAGCCTCCGGACAGGGGGAAAAACCGGGGAGCTGTTTTTT
TRBJ1-3	.	few	TRBV5-5	CASSLVGRQRSGNTIYF	TGTGCCAGCAGCTTGGTAGGTCGACAGCGCTCTGGAAACACCATATATTTT
TRBJ1-1	TRBD1	.	TRBV5-1	CASSLNRGPEAFF	TGCGCCAGCAGCTTGAACAGGGGCCCTGAAGCTTTCTTT
TRBJ2-5	.	few	TRBV12-3/TRBV12-4	CASSLGQGGTQYF	TGTGCCAGCAGTTTAGGGCAAGGGGGGACCCAGTACTTC
TRBJ2-7	TRBD1	.	TRBV7-2	CASSNPGQVTYEQYF	TGTGCCAGCAGCAACCCGGGACAGGTAACCTACGAGCAGTACTTC
TRBJ2-3	TRBD2	.	TRBV5-4	CASSRPAGGPPDTQYF	TGTGCCAGCAGCCGCCCCGCGGGGGGGCCCCCAGATACGCAGTATTTT
TRBJ2-1	TRBD2	.	TRBV5-1	CASSFFSGGASYNEQFF	TGCGCCAGCAGCTTTTTTAGCGGGGGGGCCTCCTACAATGAGCAGTTCTTC
TRBJ2-1	.	.	TRBV9	CASSVAPEVGEQFF	TGTGCCAGCAGCGTAGCCCCAGAGGTAGGTGAGCAGTTCTTC
TRBJ2-3	.	.	TRBV6-5	CASSFQSAAGGDTQYF	TGTGCCAGCAGTTTTCAGTCTGCCGCCGGGGGAGATACGCAGTATTTT
TRBJ2-7	.	.	TRBV30	CAWSSAGYEQYF	TGTGCCTGGTCTAGCGCGGGCTACGAGCAGTACTTC
TRBJ2-7	.	.	TRBV11-2	CASRRQGAGVRDEQYF	TGTGCCAGCAGACGACAGGGAGCGGGGGTCCGGGACGAGCAGTACTTC
TRBJ2-7	.	.	TRBV2	CASSGSSYEQYF	TGTGCCAGCAGTGGGAGCTCCTACGAGCAGTACTTC
TRBJ1-4	.	.	TRBV19	CASRMQRGSNEKLFF	TGTGCCAGTAGGATGCAACGGGGTAGTAATGAAAAACTGTTTTTT
TRBJ2-5	.	few	TRBV29-1	CSVDVRGKETQYF	TGCAGCGTTGACGTGAGGGGGAAAGAGACCCAGTACTTC
TRBJ2-1	TRBD2	.	TRBV28	CASRPSGGTYNEQFF	TGTGCCAGCAGGCCTAGCGGGGGGACGTACAATGAGCAGTTCTTC
TRBJ1-2	TRBD1	.	TRBV4-3	CASSQALQGSYGYTF	TGCGCCAGCAGCCAAGCCTTACAGGGGTCCTATGGCTACACCTTC
TRBJ2-3	.	.	TRBV29-1	CSVVGRGATDTQYF	TGCAGCGTTGTGGGCAGGGGTGCGACAGATACGCAGTATTTT
TRBJ1-1	.	.	TRBV28	CASSLWMRSNTEAFF	TGTGCCAGCAGTTTATGGATGAGGAGTAACACTGAAGCTTTCTTT
TRBJ2-7	TRBD1	.	TRBV6-5	CASSYSGRGSYEQYF	TGTGCCAGCAGTTACTCGGGCAGGGGGAGCTACGAGCAGTACTTC
TRBJ1-5	.	.	TRBV6-5	CASSYRQTNQPQHF	TGTGCCAGCAGTTACAGACAGACCAATCAGCCCCAGCATTTT
TRBJ2-3	TRBD2	few	TRBV3-1/TRBV3-2	CASSLWTSPDTQYF	TGTGCCAGCAGCCTATGGACTAGCCCAGATACGCAGTATTTT
TRBJ2-4	.	.	TRBV6-2/TRBV6-3	CASSYLAKNIQYF	TGTGCCAGCAGTTACCTAGCCAAAAACATTCAGTACTTC
TRBJ2-7	TRBD1	.	TRBV10-1	CASSAGRGPYEQYF	TGCGCCAGCAGTGCGGGCAGGGGGCCTTACGAGCAGTACTTC
TRBJ2-7	.	.	TRBV30	CALTGGASYEQYF	TGTGCCTTAACGGGGGGCGCGTCGTACGAGCAGTACTTC
TRBJ2-7	.	few	TRBV7-2	CASSSSGPYEQYF	TGTGCCAGCAGCTCCTCAGGCCCCTACGAGCAGTACTTC
TRBJ1-6	.	.	TRBV9	CASSVDVTGNSPLHF	TGTGCCAGCAGCGTAGACGTGACAGGAAATTCACCCCTCCACTTT
TRBJ1-4	TRBD1	.	TRBV19	CASTDRVLEKLFF	TGTGCCAGTACCGACAGGGTTCTGGAAAAACTGTTTTTT
TRBJ2-5	TRBD2	.	TRBV6-6	CASSLGRGETQYF	TGTGCCAGCAGTTTGGGGAGGGGAGAGACCCAGTACTTC
TRBJ2-3	.	.	TRBV11-3	CASSLDPDTQYF	TGTGCCAGCAGCTTAGATCCGGATACGCAGTATTTT
TRBJ2-2	TRBD2	.	TRBV2	CASSWGGGTGELFF	TGTGCCAGCAGCTGGGGGGGAGGCACCGGGGAGCTGTTTTTT
TRBJ2-3	.	few	TRBV7-8	CASSLANTRRGDTQYF	TGTGCCAGCAGCTTAGCGAACACTCGACGAGGGGATACGCAGTATTTT
TRBJ1-1	.	.	TRBV4-3	CASSRGTSMNTEAFF	TGCGCCAGCAGCCGAGGGACAAGCATGAACACTGAAGCTTTCTTT
TRBJ1-1	.	.	TRBV11-3	CASSPPLGRYNTEAFF	TGTGCCAGCAGCCCCCCGCTGGGGCGTTACAACACTGAAGCTTTCTTT
TRBJ2-3	TRBD2	.	TRBV3-1/TRBV3-2	CASSQDQASGLDTQYF	TGTGCCAGCAGCCAAGATCAGGCTAGCGGGCTAGATACGCAGTATTTT
TRBJ2-7	TRBD2	.	TRBV4-3	CASSHGTSGDYEQYF	TGCGCCAGCAGCCATGGGACTAGCGGTGACTACGAGCAGTACTTC